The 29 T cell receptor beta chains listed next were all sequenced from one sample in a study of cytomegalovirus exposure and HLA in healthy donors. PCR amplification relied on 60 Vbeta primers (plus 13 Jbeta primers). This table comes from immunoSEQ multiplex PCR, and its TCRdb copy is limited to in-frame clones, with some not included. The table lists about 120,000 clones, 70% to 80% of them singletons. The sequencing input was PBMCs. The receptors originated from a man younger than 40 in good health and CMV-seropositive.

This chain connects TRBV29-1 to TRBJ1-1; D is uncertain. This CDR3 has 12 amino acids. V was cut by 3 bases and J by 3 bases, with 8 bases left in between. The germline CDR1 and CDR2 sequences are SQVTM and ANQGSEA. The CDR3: CSVDAGYTEAFF. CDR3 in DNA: TGCAGCGTTGATGCAGGCTACACTGAAGCTTTCTTT. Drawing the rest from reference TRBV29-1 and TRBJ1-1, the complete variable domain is SAVISQKPSRDICQRGTSLTIQCQVDSQVTMMFWYRQQPGQSLTLIATANQGSEATYESGFVIDKFPISRPNLTFSTLTVSNMSPEDSSIYLCSVDAGYTEAFFGQGTRLTVV.

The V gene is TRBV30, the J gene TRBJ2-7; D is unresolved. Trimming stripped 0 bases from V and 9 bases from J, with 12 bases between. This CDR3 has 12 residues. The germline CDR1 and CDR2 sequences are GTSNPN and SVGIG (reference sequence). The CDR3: CAWSVQESGQYF. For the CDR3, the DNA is TGTGCCTGGAGTGTACAAGAATCAGGGCAGTACTTC.

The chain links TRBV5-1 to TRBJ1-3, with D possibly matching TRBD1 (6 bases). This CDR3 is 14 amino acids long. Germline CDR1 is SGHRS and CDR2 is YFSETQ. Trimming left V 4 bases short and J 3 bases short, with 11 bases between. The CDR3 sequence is CASSLSGVGNTIYF. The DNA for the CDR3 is TGCGCCAGCAGCCTATCAGGGGTTGGAAACACCATATATTTT.

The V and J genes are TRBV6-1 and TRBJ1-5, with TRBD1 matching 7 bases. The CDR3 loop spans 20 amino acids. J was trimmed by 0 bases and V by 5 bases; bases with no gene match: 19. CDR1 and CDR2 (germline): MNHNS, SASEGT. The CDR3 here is CASSKDRAVVFLYSNQPQHF. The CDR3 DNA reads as TGTGCCAGCAGTAAAGACAGGGCGGTTGTTTTCCTTTATAGCAATCAGCCCCAGCATTTT.

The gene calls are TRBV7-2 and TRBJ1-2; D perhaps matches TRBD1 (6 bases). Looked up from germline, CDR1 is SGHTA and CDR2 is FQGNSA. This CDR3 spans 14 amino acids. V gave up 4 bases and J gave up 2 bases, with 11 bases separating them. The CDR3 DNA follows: TGTGCCAGCAGCTCCTCAGGGGTGAACTATGGCTACACCTTC. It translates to CASSSSGVNYGYTF.

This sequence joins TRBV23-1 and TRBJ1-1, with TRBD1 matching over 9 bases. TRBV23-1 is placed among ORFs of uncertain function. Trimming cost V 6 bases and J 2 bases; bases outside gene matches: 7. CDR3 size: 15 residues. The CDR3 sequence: CASSHAGQGNTEAFF. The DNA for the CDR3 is TGCGCCAGCAGCCACGCGGGACAGGGAAACACTGAAGCTTTCTTT.

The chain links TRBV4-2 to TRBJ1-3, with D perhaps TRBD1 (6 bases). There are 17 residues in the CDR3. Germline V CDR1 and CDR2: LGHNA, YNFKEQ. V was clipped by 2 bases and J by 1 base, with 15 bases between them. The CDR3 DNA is TGTGCCAGCAGCCAATTGGGGGCCAGCGAATCTGGAAACACCATATATTTT. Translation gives CASSQLGASESGNTIYF.

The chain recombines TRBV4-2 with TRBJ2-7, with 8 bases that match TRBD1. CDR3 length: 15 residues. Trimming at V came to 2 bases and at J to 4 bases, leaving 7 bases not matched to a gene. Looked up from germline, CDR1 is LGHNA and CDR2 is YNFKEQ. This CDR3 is CASSQPGQDTYEQYF. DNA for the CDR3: TGTGCCAGCAGCCAACCGGGACAGGACACTTACGAGCAGTACTTC.

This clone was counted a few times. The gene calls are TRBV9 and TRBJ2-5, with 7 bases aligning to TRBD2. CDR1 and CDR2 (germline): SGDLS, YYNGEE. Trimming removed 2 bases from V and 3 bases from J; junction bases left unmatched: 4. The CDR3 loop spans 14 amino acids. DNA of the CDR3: TGTGCCAGCAGCGTGGGAGCGGGGAAAGAGACCCAGTACTTC. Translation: CASSVGAGKETQYF.

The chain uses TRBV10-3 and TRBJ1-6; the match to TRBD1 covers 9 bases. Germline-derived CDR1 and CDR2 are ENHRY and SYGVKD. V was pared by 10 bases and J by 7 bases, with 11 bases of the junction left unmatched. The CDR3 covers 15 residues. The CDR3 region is CATGGQGFSNSPLHF. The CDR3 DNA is TGTGCCACCGGGGGACAGGGTTTCTCGAATTCACCCCTCCACTTT.

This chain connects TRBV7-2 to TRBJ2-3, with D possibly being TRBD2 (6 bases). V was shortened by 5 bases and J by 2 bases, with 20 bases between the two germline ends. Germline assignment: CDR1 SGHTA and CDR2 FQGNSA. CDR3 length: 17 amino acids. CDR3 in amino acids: CASSPTTVSGDTDTQYF. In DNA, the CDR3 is TGTGCCAGCAGCCCGACCACTGTTAGCGGTGACACAGATACGCAGTATTTT.

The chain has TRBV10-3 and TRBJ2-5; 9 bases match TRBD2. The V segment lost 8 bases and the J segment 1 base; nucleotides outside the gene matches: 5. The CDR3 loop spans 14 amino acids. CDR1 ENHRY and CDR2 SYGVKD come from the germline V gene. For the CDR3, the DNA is TGTGCCATCCGGGGCGGGGGGGCCCAAGAGACCCAGTACTTC. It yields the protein CAIRGGGAQETQYF.

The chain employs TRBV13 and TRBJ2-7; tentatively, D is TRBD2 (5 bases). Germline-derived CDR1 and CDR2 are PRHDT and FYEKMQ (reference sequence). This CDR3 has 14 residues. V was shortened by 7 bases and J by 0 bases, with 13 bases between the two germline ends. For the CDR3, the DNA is TGTGCCAGCACCCCGAATGCGGGCTCCTACGAGCAGTACTTC. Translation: CASTPNAGSYEQYF.

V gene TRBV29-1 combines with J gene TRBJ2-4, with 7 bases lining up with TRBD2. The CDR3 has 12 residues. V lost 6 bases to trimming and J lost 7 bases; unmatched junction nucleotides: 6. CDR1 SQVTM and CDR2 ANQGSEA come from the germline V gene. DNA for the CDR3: TGCAGCGTAGCCCAGGGAGGGAACATTCAGTACTTC. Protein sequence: CSVAQGGNIQYF.

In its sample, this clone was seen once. This CDR3 reads CASTGTGGGNYGYTF. In DNA form, the CDR3 reads TGCGCCAGCACCGGGACAGGGGGAGGTAACTATGGCTACACCTTC. J is TRBJ1-2 and V is TRBV5-1; 11 bases are a match to TRBD1. Germline assignment: CDR1 SGHRS and CDR2 YFSETQ. The CDR3 extends over 15 amino acids. The trim removed 6 bases at V and 1 base at J, leaving 5 bases unmatched.

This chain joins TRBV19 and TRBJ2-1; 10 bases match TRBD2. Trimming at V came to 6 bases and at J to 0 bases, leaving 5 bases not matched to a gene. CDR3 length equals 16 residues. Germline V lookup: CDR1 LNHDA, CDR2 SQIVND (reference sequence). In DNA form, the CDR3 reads TGTGCCAGTAGACCGACTAGCGGGCTCTCCTACAATGAGCAGTTCTTC. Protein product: CASRPTSGLSYNEQFF.

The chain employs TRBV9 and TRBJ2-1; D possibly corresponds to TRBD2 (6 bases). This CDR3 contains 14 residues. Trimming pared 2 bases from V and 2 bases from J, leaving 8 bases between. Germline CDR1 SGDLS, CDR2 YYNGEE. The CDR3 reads CASSVGLTYNEQFF. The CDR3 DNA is TGTGCCAGCAGCGTGGGACTTACCTACAATGAGCAGTTCTTC.

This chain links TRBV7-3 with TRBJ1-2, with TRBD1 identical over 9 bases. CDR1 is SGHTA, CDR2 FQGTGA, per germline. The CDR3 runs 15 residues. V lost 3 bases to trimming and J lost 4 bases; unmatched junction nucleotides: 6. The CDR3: CASSLTGGISYGYTF. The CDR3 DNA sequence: TGTGCCAGCAGCTTGACAGGGGGGATTAGCTATGGCTACACCTTC.

The CDR3 DNA reads as TGTGCCTCAATGACAGGGGCGCGGTCGGGGGCCAACGTCCTGACTTTC. Encoded protein: CASMTGARSGANVLTF. The chain combines TRBV19 with TRBJ2-6, with TRBD1 matching 8 bases. The CDR3 extends over 16 amino acids. From germline, CDR1 is LNHDA and CDR2 SQIVND (reference sequence). Trimming took 11 bases from V and 4 from J; bases not matched to a gene: 13. The full variable domain, in which reference TRBV19 and TRBJ2-6 provide the parts outside the CDR3, is DGGITQSPKYLFRKEGQNVTLSCEQNLNHDAMYWYRQDPGQGLRLIYYSQIVNDFQKGDIAEGYSVSREKKESFPLTVTSAQKNPTAFYLCASMTGARSGANVLTFGAGSRLTVL.

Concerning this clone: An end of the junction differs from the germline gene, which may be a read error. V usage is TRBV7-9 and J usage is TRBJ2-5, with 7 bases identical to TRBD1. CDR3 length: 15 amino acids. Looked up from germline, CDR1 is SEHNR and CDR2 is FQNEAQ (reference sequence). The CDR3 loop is CSSSPLTGYQETQYF. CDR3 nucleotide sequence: TGTTCCAGCAGCCCATTGACAGGGTACCAAGAGACCCAGTACTTC. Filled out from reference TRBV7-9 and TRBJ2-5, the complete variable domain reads DTGVSQNPRHKITKRGQNVTFRCDPISEHNRLYWYRQTLGQGPEFLTYFQNEAQLEKSRLLSDRFSAERPKGSFSTLEIQRTEQGDSAMYLCSSSPLTGYQETQYFGPGTRLLVL.

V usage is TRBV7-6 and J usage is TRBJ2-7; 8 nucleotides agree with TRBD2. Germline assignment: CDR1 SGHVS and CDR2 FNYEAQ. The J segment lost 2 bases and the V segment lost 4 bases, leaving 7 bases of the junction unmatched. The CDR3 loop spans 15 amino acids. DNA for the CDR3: TGTGCCAGCAGCTGGGGACTAGGGCTAGCCTACGAGCAGTACTTC. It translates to CASSWGLGLAYEQYF.

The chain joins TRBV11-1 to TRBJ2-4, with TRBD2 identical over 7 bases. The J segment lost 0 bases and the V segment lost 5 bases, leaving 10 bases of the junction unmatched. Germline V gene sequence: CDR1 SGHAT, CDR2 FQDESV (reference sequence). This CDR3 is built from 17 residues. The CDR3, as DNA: TGTGCCAGCAGCATAATGACGGGGAGGGGAGCCAAAAACATTCAGTACTTC. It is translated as CASSIMTGRGAKNIQYF.

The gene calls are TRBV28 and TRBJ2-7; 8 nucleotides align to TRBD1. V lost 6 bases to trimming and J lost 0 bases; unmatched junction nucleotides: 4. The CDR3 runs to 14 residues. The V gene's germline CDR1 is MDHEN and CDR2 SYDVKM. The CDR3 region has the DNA TGTGCCAGCAGGAGGACAGGGCGCTCCTACGAGCAGTACTTC. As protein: CASRRTGRSYEQYF.

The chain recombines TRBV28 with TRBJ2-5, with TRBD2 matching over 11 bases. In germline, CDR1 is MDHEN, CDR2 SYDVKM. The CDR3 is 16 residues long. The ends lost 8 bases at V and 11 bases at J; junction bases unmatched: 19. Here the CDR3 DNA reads TGTGCCAGCCGACGCAGTGCGGGACTAGCGGTGAGGGTGCAGTACTTC. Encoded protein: CASRRSAGLAVRVQYF.

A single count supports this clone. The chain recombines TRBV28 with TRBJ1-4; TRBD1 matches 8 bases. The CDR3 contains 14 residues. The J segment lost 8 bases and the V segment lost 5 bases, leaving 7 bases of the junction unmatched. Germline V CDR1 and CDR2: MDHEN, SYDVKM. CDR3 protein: CASSPDRDGEKLFF. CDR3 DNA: TGTGCCAGCAGTCCGGACAGGGACGGCGAAAAACTGTTTTTT.

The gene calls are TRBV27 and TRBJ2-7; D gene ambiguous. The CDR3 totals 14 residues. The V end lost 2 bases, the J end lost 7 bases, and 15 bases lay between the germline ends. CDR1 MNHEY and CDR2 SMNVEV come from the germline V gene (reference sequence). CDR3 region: CASSLDVRRVEQYF. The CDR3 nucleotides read TGTGCCAGCAGTTTAGATGTCCGCCGGGTAGAGCAGTACTTC.

The chain's CDR3 is CSVGRPSSDTEAFF. The CDR3 DNA reads as TGCAGCGTTGGTCGTCCCTCGTCTGACACTGAAGCTTTCTTT. The rearrangement links TRBV29-1 to TRBJ1-1; D gene ambiguous. The V gene's germline CDR1 is SQVTM and CDR2 ANQGSEA. The CDR3 covers 14 residues. Trimming left V 4 bases short and J 3 bases short, with 15 bases between.

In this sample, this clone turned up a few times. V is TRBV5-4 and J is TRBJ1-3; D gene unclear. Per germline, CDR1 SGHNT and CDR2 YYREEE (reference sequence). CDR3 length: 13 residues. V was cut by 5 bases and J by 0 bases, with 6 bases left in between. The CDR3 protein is CASSTSSGNTIYF. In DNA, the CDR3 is TGTGCCAGCAGTACAAGCTCTGGAAACACCATATATTTT.

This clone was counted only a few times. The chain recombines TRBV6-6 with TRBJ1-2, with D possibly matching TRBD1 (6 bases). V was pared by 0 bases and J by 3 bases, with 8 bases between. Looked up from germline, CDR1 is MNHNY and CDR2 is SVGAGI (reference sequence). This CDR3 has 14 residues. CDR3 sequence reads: CASSYSGADYGYTF. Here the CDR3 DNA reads TGTGCCAGCAGTTACTCGGGGGCGGACTATGGCTACACCTTC.